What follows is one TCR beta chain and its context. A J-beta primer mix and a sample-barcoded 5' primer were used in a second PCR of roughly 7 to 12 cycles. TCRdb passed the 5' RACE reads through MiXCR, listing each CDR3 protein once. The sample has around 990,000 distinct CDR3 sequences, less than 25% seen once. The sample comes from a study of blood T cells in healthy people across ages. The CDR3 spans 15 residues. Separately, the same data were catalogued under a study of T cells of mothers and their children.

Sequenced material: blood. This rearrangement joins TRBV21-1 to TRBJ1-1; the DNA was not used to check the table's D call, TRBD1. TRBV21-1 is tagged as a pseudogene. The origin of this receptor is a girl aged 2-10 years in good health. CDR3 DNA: TGTGCCAGCAGCCAGACCGGGACACCGAACACTGAAGCTTTCTTT. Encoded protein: CASSQTGTPNTEAFF.